One T cell receptor beta chain is described in this entry. The data stem from a study of blood T cell repertoires in COVID-19. About the study: Sample material is recorded as cDNA or gDNA derived from T cells, B-cell-depleted T cells, or PBMCs.

The ends were cut back, 5 bases at V and 8 bases at J, with 16 bases in the middle. Germline CDR1 is SGHRS and CDR2 is YFSETQ. The CDR3 spans 13 residues. In the study's own analysis: Estimated nucleated cell counts came from reference gene primer amplification. The protocol was immunoSEQ multiplex PCR, while the TCRdb copy is restricted to in-frame clones and leaves out a portion. V and J calls and clone size are given by that table; D and trimming were obtained from the DNA. The sample has 180,000 or so clones; about 85% are singletons. This TCR was recovered from a woman of 80 years or more with acute or convalescent COVID-19. Material: peripheral blood. This chain uses TRBV5-1 with TRBJ1-2; a possible D gene is TRBD1 (6 bases). CDR3 in amino acids: CASSQGFREGYTF. The CDR3 DNA is TGCGCCAGCAGTCAGGGGTTTCGTGAGGGCTACACCTTC.